Below are 5 T cell receptor beta chains sequenced from a single sample in a study of blood T cell repertoires in COVID-19. Produced via immunoSEQ multiplex PCR; TCRdb's table is partial and in-frame only. The repertoire holds 300,000 or so clones, with about 88% as singletons. Sample: peripheral blood. These receptors were collected from a man between 65 and 85 years old with acute or convalescent COVID-19.

The V and J genes are TRBV7-9 and TRBJ1-6; 7 nucleotides agree with TRBD1. The CDR3 length is 17 residues. J gave up 4 bases and V 4 bases, and 10 bases lay outside the gene matches. In germline, CDR1 is SEHNR, CDR2 FQNEAQ (reference sequence). CDR3 DNA: TGTGCCAGCAGCTCCGGAGAGGGGGCAGGATATAATTCACCCCTCCACTTT. Translating it yields CASSSGEGAGYNSPLHF.

The rearrangement links TRBV6-5 to TRBJ1-1, with D perhaps matching TRBD1 (5 bases). This CDR3 has 13 residues. The V and J ends lost 7 bases and 7 bases respectively, with 16 bases between them. Germline values: CDR1 MNHEY, CDR2 SVGAGI. The CDR3 loop reads CASKEGQRVEAFF. The CDR3 nucleotides are TGTGCCAGCAAAGAGGGGCAGCGGGTTGAAGCTTTCTTT.

For the CDR3, the DNA is TGTGCCAGCAGCCAAGGACATGGGAGCTACGAGCAGTACTTC. It encodes CASSQGHGSYEQYF. The rearrangement uses TRBV4-2 and TRBJ2-7; D might be TRBD2 (5 bases). V lost 1 base and J 3 bases, leaving 10 bases between the germline ends. The CDR3 consists of 14 residues. Germline lookup yields CDR1 LGHNA and CDR2 YNFKEQ.

V gene TRBV29-1 combines with J gene TRBJ1-1; no clear D. CDR1 is SQVTM, CDR2 ANQGSEA, per germline. This CDR3 comprises 14 residues. V lost 7 bases and J 4 bases, leaving 19 bases between the germline ends. The DNA for the CDR3 is TGCAGCGGAAAACGAACTATCGGGTCCACTGAAGCTTTCTTT. Amino acid sequence: CSGKRTIGSTEAFF.

This clone was counted once. This rearrangement joins TRBV7-8 to TRBJ1-4; the D gene is possibly TRBD1 (6 bases). Trimming cost V 2 bases and J 7 bases, with 11 bases left between them. Germline lookup yields CDR1 SGHVS and CDR2 FQNEAQ. The CDR3 covers 14 residues. This CDR3 is CASSLRGRGEKLFF. CDR3 bases: TGTGCCAGCAGCTTAAGGGGGAGAGGTGAAAAACTGTTTTTT.